This entry lists 22 T cell receptor beta chains sequenced from one sample in a study of blood T cell repertoires in COVID-19. The method was immunoSEQ multiplex PCR; TCRdb's version includes in-frame clones alone and lacks a portion of them. The top ten hold about 4.6% of the sample, which has approximately 280,000 clones, 75% to 90% seen once. Sequencing was carried out using peripheral blood. The receptor source for this set is a middle-aged man with acute or convalescent COVID-19.

This clone was seen once. This rearrangement joins TRBV2 to TRBJ1-2, with D possibly TRBD1 on 5 matching bases. Per the germline V gene, CDR1 is SNHLY and CDR2 is FYNNEI. This CDR3 comprises 14 residues. The V and J ends lost 3 bases and 6 bases respectively, with 14 bases between them. This chain's CDR3 is CASSETYPRDGYTF. The CDR3 bases are TGTGCCAGCAGTGAGACCTACCCCAGGGATGGCTACACCTTC.

The chain has TRBV6-4 and TRBJ1-5, with 7 bases aligning to TRBD1. CDR3 size: 16 residues. Looked up from germline, CDR1 is MRHNA and CDR2 is SNTAGT. The J segment lost 5 bases and the V segment lost 2 bases, leaving 9 bases of the junction unmatched. CDR3 in amino acids: CASSDATGPLDQPQHF. The CDR3, as DNA: TGTGCCAGCAGTGACGCGACAGGGCCCCTGGATCAGCCCCAGCATTTT.

The V call is TRBV6-4, the J call TRBJ2-7; TRBD1 matches 10 bases. This CDR3 contains 14 residues. Germline CDR1 MRHNA, CDR2 SNTAGT. Trimming cost V 5 bases and J 5 bases; bases outside gene matches: 6. The CDR3 DNA is TGTGCCAGCAGTCATTGGGACAGGGGTGACGAGCAGTACTTC. Amino acid sequence: CASSHWDRGDEQYF.

The J gene is TRBJ1-6, the V gene TRBV20-1; possible D gene TRBD1, 5 bases. CDR1 is DFQATT and CDR2 is SNEGSKA in the germline V gene (reference sequence). The CDR3 totals 15 residues. V dropped 3 bases and J dropped 7 bases, with 16 bases sitting between them. The CDR3 sequence is CSASNLAGGNSPLHF. The CDR3 DNA sequence: TGCAGTGCTAGTAATTTAGCGGGGGGAAATTCACCCCTCCACTTT.

V is TRBV25-1 and J is TRBJ1-3; maybe TRBD1 (5 bases). V was clipped by 4 bases and J by 0 bases, with 16 bases between them. Germline loops: CDR1 MGHDK, CDR2 SYGVNS. The CDR3 contains 17 residues. CDR3 amino acids: CASSAYRRQFSGNTIYF. The CDR3 DNA reads as TGTGCCAGCAGTGCCTATAGGCGACAGTTCTCTGGAAACACCATATATTTT.

V gene TRBV5-1 combines with J gene TRBJ2-3; 9 bases match TRBD2. CDR1 SGHRS and CDR2 YFSETQ come from the germline V gene. V lost 1 base to trimming and J lost 1 base; unmatched junction nucleotides: 1. The length of the CDR3 is 15 residues. The CDR3: CASSLTSGRTDTQYF. The CDR3 region has the DNA TGCGCCAGCAGCTTGACTAGCGGGCGCACAGATACGCAGTATTTT.

This chain links TRBV10-2 with TRBJ1-6; D unresolved. CDR3 length: 17 amino acids. Trimming cost V 1 base and J 7 bases, with 17 bases left between them. Germline V gene lookup returns CDR1 WSHSY and CDR2 SAAADI. The CDR3 protein is CASSEFRRTDLNSPLHF. CDR3 sequence (DNA): TGCGCCAGCAGTGAGTTTCGGAGGACGGACTTAAATTCACCCCTCCACTTT.

The chain is built from TRBV7-8 and TRBJ1-1, with D possibly TRBD1 on 6 matching bases. This CDR3 is 18 amino acids long. V was shortened by 3 bases and J by 0 bases, with 20 bases between the two germline ends. The V gene's germline CDR1 is SGHVS and CDR2 FQNEAQ. CDR3 nucleotide sequence: TGTGCCAGCAGCTTCCCTCGGGGGGGCTCCGCACTGAACACTGAAGCTTTCTTT. Translation gives CASSFPRGGSALNTEAFF.

V and J are TRBV6-1 and TRBJ1-2; D not certain. Germline loops: CDR1 MNHNS, CDR2 SASEGT. V was trimmed by 1 base and J by 6 bases, leaving 9 bases between them. This CDR3 is 13 amino acids long. This CDR3 reads CASSEGAQDGYTF. The CDR3 region has the DNA TGTGCCAGCAGTGAAGGGGCGCAGGATGGCTACACCTTC.

The rearrangement links TRBV2 to TRBJ2-7; the match to TRBD1 covers 10 bases. V lost 7 bases, J lost 5 bases, and 8 bases stayed unmatched. CDR1 is SNHLY, CDR2 FYNNEI, per germline. This CDR3 is built from 14 residues. As DNA, the CDR3 is TGTGCCAGCAAGGGCGACAGGGGGCTAGACGAGCAGTACTTC. This translates into CASKGDRGLDEQYF.

A word on this clone: A read error may account for a junction end that differs from germline. J is TRBJ2-1 and V is TRBV18, with D uncertain. From germline, CDR1 is KGHSH and CDR2 LQKENI. This CDR3 contains 13 residues. This chain's CDR3 is CASSPFTYSEQFF. DNA for the CDR3: TGTGCCAGCTCACCGTTCACGTACAGTGAGCAGTTCTTC.

The J gene is TRBJ2-1, the V gene TRBV27; 8 bases fit TRBD2. Germline CDR1 reads MNHEY; CDR2 reads SMNVEV (reference sequence). Trimming took 5 bases from V and 3 from J; bases not matched to a gene: 6. There are 15 residues in the CDR3. In DNA, the CDR3 is TGTGCCAGCAGTACGAAGCGGGGGTTCTACAATGAGCAGTTCTTC. This encodes CASSTKRGFYNEQFF.

This clone was detected only once. The gene calls are TRBV14 and TRBJ1-1; D unresolved. V dropped 4 bases and J dropped 5 bases, with 11 bases sitting between them. This CDR3 region has 13 residues. In germline, CDR1 is SGHDN, CDR2 FVKESK. CDR3 coding DNA: TGTGCCAGCAGCCGGGGAGGTCGGACTGAAGCTTTCTTT. Amino acid sequence: CASSRGGRTEAFF.

The chain is built from TRBV2 and TRBJ2-7; 8 bases match TRBD1. The V segment lost 6 bases and the J segment 0 bases; nucleotides outside the gene matches: 4. The CDR3 contains 14 residues. Germline V gene lookup returns CDR1 SNHLY and CDR2 FYNNEI. CDR3 amino acids: CASRGTGFSYEQYF. CDR3 bases: TGTGCCAGCAGGGGGACAGGCTTCTCCTACGAGCAGTACTTC.

J is TRBJ2-1 and V is TRBV6-5, with D possibly being TRBD2 (6 bases). The CDR3 runs 13 residues. Trimming removed 1 base at V and 8 bases at J, with 9 bases between. Looked up from germline, CDR1 is MNHEY and CDR2 is SVGAGI. The CDR3 DNA follows: TGTGCCAGCAGTTACTGGAGGGGCTATGAGCAGTTCTTC. Protein: CASSYWRGYEQFF.

This chain links TRBV10-3 with TRBJ1-4; D gene uncertain. Per germline, CDR1 ENHRY and CDR2 SYGVKD. The CDR3 is 13 residues long. The CDR3 sequence is CATCPRRDEKLFF. The DNA of the CDR3 is TGTGCTACCTGCCCCAGGAGGGATGAAAAACTGTTTTTT.

Of note for this clone: This CDR3 is also generated by other DNA sequences in the sample. The chain uses TRBV18 and TRBJ2-7; 11 nucleotides agree with TRBD1. The trim removed 3 bases at V and 1 base at J, leaving 2 bases unmatched. Germline V gene lookup returns CDR1 KGHSH and CDR2 LQKENI. There are 15 residues in the CDR3. Here the CDR3 DNA reads TGTGCCAGCTCACCCGGGACAGGGGGGTCCTACGAGCAGTACTTC. Its translation is CASSPGTGGSYEQYF.

In its sample, this clone was seen once. J is TRBJ1-2 and V is TRBV19; D not certain. Germline V gives CDR1 LNHDA, CDR2 SQIVND (reference sequence). V was shortened by 5 bases and J by 1 base, with 5 bases between the two germline ends. The CDR3 runs 12 residues. CDR3 sequence (DNA): TGTGCCAGTAGTTCGGGTAACTATGGCTACACCTTC. Encoded protein: CASSSGNYGYTF.

The chain uses TRBV18 and TRBJ1-2; 9 positions agree with TRBD1. This CDR3 is 16 amino acids long. V was clipped by 1 base and J by 0 bases; unmatched bases: 3. The germline gives CDR1 KGHSH, CDR2 LQKENI. For the CDR3, the DNA is TGTGCCAGCTCACCACTCCGACAGGGGGCTAACTATGGCTACACCTTC. As protein: CASSPLRQGANYGYTF.

This chain links TRBV3-1 (or the pseudogene TRBV3-2) with TRBJ2-1; possible D gene TRBD1, 6 bases. Germline lookup yields CDR1 LGHDT and CDR2 YNNKEL (reference sequence). Trimming cost V 4 bases and J 3 bases, with 16 bases left between them. The CDR3 is 16 residues long. The DNA for the CDR3 is TGTGCCAGCAGCCGAAGGACAGTGAGGGTCTACAATGAGCAGTTCTTC. Amino acid sequence: CASSRRTVRVYNEQFF.

This sequence joins TRBV6-2 or TRBV6-3 and TRBJ1-2; TRBD1 matches 9 bases. Per the germline V gene, CDR1 is MNHEY and CDR2 is SVGEGT. This CDR3 comprises 13 residues. With V trimmed by 7 bases and J by 8 bases, 8 bases remained unmatched. CDR3 residues: CASTPGTGRGYTF. The CDR3 DNA reads TGTGCCAGCACCCCCGGGACAGGGAGAGGCTACACCTTC.

The chain uses TRBV5-4 and TRBJ1-2; D remains ambiguous. The length of the CDR3 is 14 residues. Trimming pared 5 bases from V and 2 bases from J, leaving 13 bases between. The germline CDR1 and CDR2 sequences are SGHNT and YYREEE (reference sequence). CDR3 amino acids: CASRLNSGNYGYTF. The CDR3 DNA is TGTGCCAGCAGACTCAATTCCGGGAACTATGGCTACACCTTC.